This note documents a single T cell receptor beta chain sequence. Its cognate antigen is unknown. Sample-barcoded 5' priming and a J-beta primer mix drove a second PCR of about 6 to 11 cycles. TCRdb used MiXCR to reprocess the 5' RACE reads, holding one entry per CDR3 protein. The data show 1,300,000 or so distinct CDR3 sequences, approximately 59% seen once. V was trimmed by 2 bases and J by 2 bases, leaving 22 bases between them. The V gene's germline CDR1 is SEHNR and CDR2 FQNEAQ (reference sequence). The CDR3 is 18 amino acids. These data are taken from a study of blood T cells in healthy people across ages. For the study at large: T cells yielded about one barcoded beta molecule per two cells through template switching.

Study-level results: Naive T cell percentage showed a strong correlation with TCR beta diversity.

The sequence was obtained from a man younger than 35 in good health. Material for sequencing was blood. The rearrangement joins TRBV7-9 to TRBJ2-7; perhaps D is TRBD1 or TRBD2 (6 bases each). The CDR3, as DNA: TGTGCCAGCAGCTTACCCCCGGCGGGTCGGGGGCTTACCTACGAGCAGTACTTC. Translated, it gives CASSLPPAGRGLTYEQYF.